Given below is one T cell receptor beta chain in context. Its antigen is still unknown. Time point indicated: recipient sample about 28 days before transplant, after cytoreduction. The sample comes from a study of T cell clonotyping in hematopoietic cell transplantation. General observations from the study: Few recipient clonotypes overlapped donors; over 95% were de novo at given depth.

Sequenced by immunoSEQ multiplex PCR; TCRdb stores in-frame clones only, minus some. The sample holds approximately 42,000 clones, around 85% seen once. The CDR3 is 13 amino acids. Germline lookup yields CDR1 MNHEY and CDR2 SMNVEV (reference sequence). Trimming removed 6 bases from V and 1 base from J, with 9 bases in between. This sequence was found in a man aged 60-69 years with acute myeloid leukemia. Some clones in this sample may be carry-over from other donors' samples. The specimen comprised peripheral blood mononuclear cells, sampled before stem cell transplant. V and J are TRBV27 and TRBJ1-1; D ambiguous. CDR3 amino acids: CASRNQRNTEAFF. The CDR3 DNA follows: TGTGCCAGCAGGAATCAGCGGAACACTGAAGCTTTCTTT.